A selection of T cell receptor beta chains follows, all from one sample in a study of T cells in Graves' hyperthyroidism and ophthalmopathy. TCRdb reprocessed the multiplex PCR reads with MiXCR, giving one entry per CDR3 protein. This table holds 250,000 to 300,000 distinct CDR3 sequences, about 14% found once. The sample taken for sequencing was blood. All receptors come from a woman in her thirties or forties with Graves' hyperthyroidism that later progressed to Graves' ophthalmopathy. Each CDR3 is given with its conserved first and last residue. A D gene is named only where the DNA matches it firmly. Rows may omit the clone size; those that give it use once, few, many or a size class.

V gene,J gene,D gene,clone size,CDR3 protein,CDR3 DNA
TRBV4-2,TRBJ2-7,.,few,CASSQAGTYEQYF,TGTGCCAGCAGCCAAGCTGGTACCTACGAGCAGTACTTC
TRBV19,TRBJ1-6,.,many,CASSMWTPRGSYNSPLHF,TGTGCCAGTAGTATGTGGACTCCGAGGGGCTCCTATAATTCACCCCTCCACTTT
TRBV15,TRBJ2-6,TRBD1,.,CATSKDRGTSGANVLTF,TGTGCCACCAGCAAGGACAGGGGAACTTCTGGGGCCAACGTCCTGACTTTC
TRBV29-1,TRBJ1-2,TRBD1,few,CSVGTDNYGYTF,TGCAGCGTGGGGACAGATAACTATGGCTACACCTTC
TRBV6-1,TRBJ1-1,.,many,CASRVDPNTEAFF,TGTGCCAGCAGGGTTGATCCGAACACTGAAGCTTTCTTT
TRBV7-3,TRBJ2-2,TRBD1,.,CASSLQGEIGELFF,TGTGCCAGCAGCTTACAGGGGGAGATCGGGGAGCTGTTTTTT
TRBV27,TRBJ1-1,.,many,CASSLFFAGWYTEAFF,TGTGCCAGCAGTTTATTTTTTGCGGGGTGGTACACTGAAGCTTTCTTT
TRBV29-1,TRBJ1-1,.,many,CSVEDSTAWGAFF,TGCAGCGTTGAAGACTCGACAGCATGGGGAGCTTTCTTT
TRBV5-4,TRBJ2-2,.,.,CASSLDPEGPGELFF,TGTGCCAGCAGCTTGGACCCGGAGGGTCCCGGGGAGCTGTTTTTT
TRBV27,TRBJ1-5,.,few,CASSVQGRGNQPQHF,TGTGCCAGCAGTGTACAGGGACGTGGCAATCAGCCCCAGCATTTT
TRBV27,TRBJ2-1,.,many,CASSQPAERPWSSYNEQFF,TGTGCCAGCAGTCAGCCTGCGGAGCGGCCCTGGAGCTCCTACAATGAGCAGTTCTTC
TRBV4-1,TRBJ1-1,TRBD1,many,CASRKVGQGGTEAFF,TGCGCCAGCCGCAAGGTCGGACAGGGCGGCACTGAAGCTTTCTTT
TRBV20-1,TRBJ2-5,.,many,CSGLAPLGTQYF,TGCAGTGGCTTGGCTCCCCTAGGGACCCAGTACTTC
TRBV6-1,TRBJ1-3,.,many,CASSAEGNTIYF,TGTGCCAGCAGTGCCGAAGGAAACACCATATATTTT
TRBV7-6,TRBJ2-7,.,.,CASSLKAEGGLSYEQYF,TGTGCCAGCAGCTTAAAAGCGGAGGGGGGACTTTCCTACGAGCAGTACTTC
TRBV6-1,TRBJ2-3,.,many,CASSEKVAGTDTQYF,TGTGCCAGCAGTGAAAAGGTAGCGGGCACAGATACGCAGTATTTT
TRBV10-2,TRBJ2-3,.,many,CASSELPGNTDTQYF,TGCGCCAGCAGTGAGCTTCCAGGAAACACAGATACGCAGTATTTT
TRBV11-2,TRBJ1-5,.,many,CASSRSGQANQPQHF,TGTGCCAGCAGCCGTAGCGGTCAGGCTAATCAGCCCCAGCATTTT
TRBV12-3/TRBV12-4,TRBJ2-7,.,.,CASSLAIGGEQYF,TGTGCCAGCAGTTTAGCGATAGGGGGCGAGCAGTACTTC
TRBV12-3/TRBV12-4,TRBJ2-1,TRBD2,many,CASSLRASGRRADNEQFF,TGTGCCAGCAGTTTAAGGGCTAGCGGGAGGCGAGCAGACAATGAGCAGTTCTTC
TRBV28,TRBJ2-1,TRBD2,many,CASSYALAGGGNEQFF,TGTGCCAGCAGTTACGCACTAGCGGGAGGAGGTAATGAGCAGTTCTTC
TRBV7-9,TRBJ1-2,.,many,CASSLEAGSGYGYTF,TGTGCCAGCAGCTTAGAGGCAGGGAGCGGCTATGGCTACACCTTC
TRBV7-8,TRBJ2-7,TRBD1,many,CASSWAGTGGKQYF,TGTGCCAGCAGCTGGGCCGGGACAGGGGGCAAGCAGTACTTC
TRBV18,TRBJ2-1,TRBD2,many,CASSPTTVAGRYNEQFF,TGTGCCAGCTCACCTACGACGGTAGCGGGCCGATACAATGAGCAGTTCTTC
TRBV6-2/TRBV6-3,TRBJ1-1,.,few,CASSTPRLNTEAFF,TGTGCCAGCAGTACCCCCCGTTTGAACACTGAAGCTTTCTTT
TRBV20-1,TRBJ2-1,.,.,CSATWTRRKDIYNEQFF,TGCAGTGCCACTTGGACTCGCCGAAAAGATATATACAATGAGCAGTTCTTC